These 24 T cell receptor beta chains came from one sample sequenced in a study of cytomegalovirus exposure and HLA in healthy donors. The protocol was immunoSEQ multiplex PCR, while the TCRdb copy is restricted to in-frame clones and leaves out a portion. The repertoire has more than 150,000 clones, about 88% of them found once; the top ten carry 2.5% to 3%. The material sequenced was PBMCs. These receptors were collected from a man younger than 35 in good health and CMV-seronegative.

A word on this clone: Other DNA sequences within the sample encode an identical CDR3. V gene TRBV2 combines with J gene TRBJ2-1, with D hard to call. Per the germline V gene, CDR1 is SNHLY and CDR2 is FYNNEI. The V end was cut by 5 bases, the J end by 0 bases, with 5 bases between. The CDR3 runs 13 residues. The CDR3 loop is CASSLSSYNEQFF. In nucleotides, the CDR3 is TGTGCCAGCAGTTTGAGCTCCTACAATGAGCAGTTCTTC.

The rearrangement uses TRBV4-2 and TRBJ2-3; a possible D gene is TRBD2 (5 bases). Germline values: CDR1 LGHNA, CDR2 YNFKEQ. The CDR3 has 16 amino acids. Trimming pared 5 bases from V and 3 bases from J, leaving 18 bases between. Written as DNA, the CDR3 is TGTGCCAGCAGCTCCAGCCCGGAGACTAAAACAGATACGCAGTATTTT. It yields the protein CASSSSPETKTDTQYF.

The table lists this clone with a few counts. The gene calls are TRBV4-2 and TRBJ1-5, with 7 nucleotides matching TRBD1. Trimming took 0 bases from V and 5 from J; bases not matched to a gene: 4. The germline V gene has CDR1 LGHNA and CDR2 YNFKEQ. The CDR3 has 15 residues. As DNA, the CDR3 is TGTGCCAGCAGCCAAGAGGTTACAGGGGATCAGCCCCAGCATTTT. Translated, it gives CASSQEVTGDQPQHF.

This clone has only a few counts. The V gene is TRBV4-2, the J gene TRBJ2-7; D may be TRBD2 (6 bases). The CDR3 runs 15 residues. Germline CDR1 is LGHNA and CDR2 is YNFKEQ. V lost 1 base and J lost 6, with 16 bases in between. CDR3 in amino acids: CASSQGVEGVGEQYF. The CDR3 nucleotides are TGTGCCAGCAGCCAAGGAGTGGAGGGAGTGGGCGAGCAGTACTTC.

The chain uses TRBV27 and TRBJ2-5; TRBD1 agrees at 7 bases. With V trimmed by 6 bases and J by 4 bases, 14 bases remained unmatched. There are 16 residues in the CDR3. Germline V gene sequence: CDR1 MNHEY, CDR2 SMNVEV (reference sequence). CDR3 amino acids: CASSLVGAGGGETQYF. CDR3 coding DNA: TGTGCCAGCAGCCTCGTAGGGGCAGGGGGTGGAGAGACCCAGTACTTC.

The chain is built from TRBV10-2 and TRBJ2-3, with 11 bases lining up with TRBD2. There are 15 residues in the CDR3. CDR1 and CDR2 from the germline V gene are WSHSY and SAAADI. Trimming cost V 6 bases and J 4 bases; bases outside gene matches: 6. The CDR3 here is CASSLAGGAPDTQYF. CDR3 DNA: TGCGCCAGCAGCCTAGCGGGGGGAGCCCCAGATACGCAGTATTTT.

The chain has TRBV20-1 and TRBJ1-2; TRBD1 is a possible D gene (5 bases). Germline V gene sequence: CDR1 DFQATT, CDR2 SNEGSKA (reference sequence). The CDR3 runs to 11 residues. In nucleotides, the CDR3 is TGCGGCGGGGACTTTAACTATGGCTACACCTTC. Protein sequence: CGGDFNYGYTF.

V usage is TRBV5-1 and J usage is TRBJ1-2, with a weak D call TRBD1 (5 bases). Germline V gene data show CDR1 as SGHRS and CDR2 as YFSETQ. The CDR3 covers 16 residues. V was pared by 0 bases and J by 8 bases, with 20 bases between. The CDR3 spells CASSLGWGPTTEGYTF. CDR3 bases: TGCGCCAGCAGCTTGGGCTGGGGCCCCACCACAGAAGGCTACACCTTC.

This clone was detected only a few times. This chain uses TRBV2 with TRBJ1-6, with TRBD1 as a possible D gene (5 bases). The V end was cut by 0 bases, the J end by 11 bases, with 11 bases between. Per the germline V gene, CDR1 is SNHLY and CDR2 is FYNNEI. The CDR3 totals 14 residues. The CDR3 region is CASSEALQGTPLHF. The CDR3 DNA reads as TGTGCCAGCAGTGAAGCGCTTCAGGGAACACCCCTCCACTTT.

The rearrangement joins TRBV6-6 to TRBJ2-3; TRBD1 is a possible D gene (6 bases). The CDR3 is made up of 16 amino acids. V lost 7 bases and J lost 0, with 17 bases in between. CDR1 and CDR2 from the germline V gene are MNHNY and SVGAGI (reference sequence). The CDR3 here is CASTLGAGFSTDTQYF. The CDR3 DNA sequence: TGTGCCAGCACCCTGGGGGCCGGATTTAGCACAGATACGCAGTATTTT.

The chain joins TRBV5-6 to TRBJ2-7; possibly TRBD2 for D (6 bases). V was shortened by 0 bases and J by 0 bases, with 7 bases between the two germline ends. Germline V CDR1 and CDR2: SGHDT, YYEEEE. The CDR3 runs to 14 residues. CDR3: CASSLAGGSYEQYF. CDR3 coding DNA: TGTGCCAGCAGCTTGGCCGGGGGCTCCTACGAGCAGTACTTC. Filled out from reference TRBV5-6 and TRBJ2-7, the complete variable domain reads DAGVTQSPTHLIKTRGQQVTLRCSPKSGHDTVSWYQQALGQGPQFIFQYYEEEERQRGNFPDRFSGHQFPNYSSELNVNALLLGDSALYLCASSLAGGSYEQYFGPGTRLTVT.

In its sample, this clone was seen once. The rearrangement joins TRBV19 to TRBJ2-1, with D hard to call. Trimming removed 0 bases from V and 0 bases from J, with 15 bases in between. CDR3 length: 18 amino acids. CDR1 LNHDA and CDR2 SQIVND come from the germline V gene (reference sequence). The CDR3 DNA is TGTGCCAGTAGTATAGATCTGAACGTCGGGTTCTCCTACAATGAGCAGTTCTTC. It is translated as CASSIDLNVGFSYNEQFF. The full variable domain, in which reference TRBV19 and TRBJ2-1 provide the parts outside the CDR3, is DGGITQSPKYLFRKEGQNVTLSCEQNLNHDAMYWYRQDPGQGLRLIYYSQIVNDFQKGDIAEGYSVSREKKESFPLTVTSAQKNPTAFYLCASSIDLNVGFSYNEQFFGPGTRLTVL.

The rearrangement links TRBV7-6 to TRBJ2-2; 11 bases fit TRBD1. The germline gives CDR1 SGHVS, CDR2 FNYEAQ. Losses at the gene ends were 5 bases for V and 6 bases for J; bases not matched to a gene: 5. The CDR3 runs 15 residues. Written as DNA, the CDR3 is TGTGCCAGCAGCCATGGACAGGGGGCCGCCGGGGAGCTGTTTTTT. Encoded protein: CASSHGQGAAGELFF.

V gene TRBV7-2 combines with J gene TRBJ1-1; D not resolved. V lost 1 base and J 1 base, leaving 10 bases between the germline ends. The V gene's germline CDR1 is SGHTA and CDR2 FQGNSA. The CDR3 is 15 amino acids. The CDR3 nucleotides are TGTGCCAGCAGCTTAGTGTCATCCGGGAACACTGAAGCTTTCTTT. Translating gives CASSLVSSGNTEAFF.

The gene calls are TRBV27 and TRBJ1-2, with D maybe TRBD1 (6 bases). The CDR3 extends over 12 amino acids. Germline loops: CDR1 MNHEY, CDR2 SMNVEV (reference sequence). V was shortened by 6 bases and J by 2 bases, with 7 bases between the two germline ends. For the CDR3, the DNA is TGTGCCAGCAGCAGGGGAAACTATGGCTACACCTTC. This codes for CASSRGNYGYTF.

The V gene is TRBV7-6, the J gene TRBJ2-7; D is perhaps TRBD1 (6 bases). This CDR3 has 12 residues. Trimming stripped 5 bases from V and 4 bases from J, with 9 bases between. CDR1 is SGHVS, CDR2 FNYEAQ, per germline. The CDR3 sequence: CASSLTGYEQYF. In DNA form, the CDR3 reads TGTGCCAGCAGCCTCACAGGGTACGAGCAGTACTTC.

Comments on this clone: Other DNA sequences in this sample translate to the same CDR3. This rearrangement joins TRBV5-6 to TRBJ1-1; D is ambiguous. The CDR3 extends over 13 amino acids. V lost 2 bases and J lost 5, with 10 bases in between. In germline, CDR1 is SGHDT, CDR2 YYEEEE. Here the CDR3 DNA reads TGTGCCAGCAGCTTCGGAGTAGGTACTGAAGCTTTCTTT. This gives the protein CASSFGVGTEAFF.

This clone was seen only a few times. V and J are TRBV6-1 and TRBJ1-5; 7 bases are shared with TRBD1. V shed 3 bases and J 4 bases; nucleotides not matched to a gene: 6. The germline CDR1 and CDR2 sequences are MNHNS and SASEGT. The CDR3 sequence is 15 residues long. The CDR3 reads CASSDWTGANQPQHF. The CDR3 DNA reads as TGTGCCAGCAGTGATTGGACAGGAGCAAATCAGCCCCAGCATTTT.

The V call is TRBV28, the J call TRBJ2-7; tentatively, D is TRBD2 (5 bases). V was cut by 4 bases and J by 4 bases, with 17 bases left in between. The CDR3 has 15 amino acids. Germline loops: CDR1 MDHEN, CDR2 SYDVKM. As DNA, the CDR3 is TGTGCCAGCAGTTCCCGGATCAGCGGTAATTACGAGCAGTACGTC. Protein sequence: CASSSRISGNYEQYV.

The J gene is TRBJ2-3, the V gene TRBV10-3; 7 nucleotides align to TRBD1. Germline V lookup: CDR1 ENHRY, CDR2 SYGVKD. J gave up 0 bases and V 10 bases, and 7 bases lay outside the gene matches. The CDR3 totals 14 residues. The CDR3 loop is CATADRASTDTQYF. The CDR3 DNA is TGTGCCACCGCAGACAGGGCCAGCACAGATACGCAGTATTTT.

The CDR3 nucleotides are TGTGCCAGCAGCCTAGGAGGGCCCTTAAATCAGCCCCAGCATTTT. It codes for CASSLGGPLNQPQHF. V gene TRBV11-2 combines with J gene TRBJ1-5, with D unresolved. CDR3 size: 15 residues. Trimming took 5 bases from V and 4 from J, leaving 15 bases between them. The germline gives CDR1 SGHAT, CDR2 FQNNGV.

The rearrangement uses TRBV4-1 and TRBJ1-1; D uncertain. CDR3 length equals 12 residues. Trimming took 2 bases from V and 4 from J, leaving 5 bases between them. CDR1 and CDR2 (germline): MGHRA, YSYEKL. Here the CDR3 reads CASSQLGTEAFF. CDR3 coding DNA: TGCGCCAGCAGCCAACTAGGCACTGAAGCTTTCTTT.

The chain couples TRBV11-2 to TRBJ2-2, with a possible D match to TRBD2 (5 bases). This CDR3 is built from 15 residues. Trimming took off 4 bases at V and 5 bases at J, with 14 bases between the two ends. CDR1 is SGHAT, CDR2 FQNNGV, per germline. The CDR3 spells CASSSRRGSTGELFF. The CDR3 bases are TGTGCCAGCAGCTCGAGGAGAGGGAGTACCGGGGAGCTGTTTTTT.

The rearrangement joins TRBV5-4 to TRBJ2-1; 7 bases line up with TRBD2. CDR3 length: 15 residues. V dropped 2 bases and J dropped 6; count of bases not matched to a gene: 8. Germline-derived CDR1 and CDR2 are SGHNT and YYREEE (reference sequence). CDR3 in DNA: TGTGCCAGCAGCTTAGAGACGGGGGGTCGCAATGAGCAGTTCTTC. It yields the protein CASSLETGGRNEQFF.